Each of the 26 T cell receptor beta chains below was sequenced from the same sample in a study of response to subunit inactivated influenza vaccine. TCRdb re-analysed the RT-PCR reads in MiXCR, keeping a single row per CDR3 protein. This table holds hundreds of thousands of distinct CDR3 sequences, about 7.6% found once. Here the sequenced sample was PBMCs from blood, taken roughly 24 months after vaccination. The receptors shown here come from a man in his fifties or sixties who received an inactivated influenza vaccine.

This clonotype turned up a few times. The CDR3 is CASSLTSFVEQFF. For the CDR3, the DNA is TGTGCCAGCAGCCTCACTAGCTTTGTTGAGCAGTTCTTC. This chain joins TRBV7-2 and TRBJ2-1; D possibly corresponds to TRBD2 (6 bases). This CDR3 spans 13 amino acids. V was trimmed by 5 bases and J by 9 bases, leaving 14 bases between them. From germline, CDR1 is SGHTA and CDR2 FQGNSA.

The J gene is TRBJ2-7, the V gene TRBV4-3, with TRBD2 identical over 13 bases. Germline trimming cut 1 base from V and 0 bases from J; bases unmatched to any gene: 6. The CDR3 covers 18 residues. Germline CDR1 reads LGHNA; CDR2 reads YSLEER. Here the CDR3 reads CASSQGTSGSLSSYEQYF. CDR3 nucleotide sequence: TGCGCCAGCAGCCAAGGGACTAGCGGGAGCCTAAGCTCCTACGAGCAGTACTTC.

This clonotype occurred many times. The genes are TRBV30 and TRBJ2-7, with D perhaps matching TRBD2 (5 bases). Trimming cost V 0 bases and J 0 bases, with 18 bases left between them. This CDR3 is 17 amino acids long. From germline, CDR1 is GTSNPN and CDR2 SVGIG (reference sequence). The CDR3 loop is CAWSVDVSPGYSYEQYF. The CDR3 DNA is TGTGCCTGGAGTGTAGACGTATCACCGGGATACTCCTACGAGCAGTACTTC.

The chain combines TRBV11-2 with TRBJ2-2; 7 nucleotides line up with TRBD2. CDR1 and CDR2 from the germline V gene are SGHAT and FQNNGV. The ends lost 3 bases at V and 3 bases at J; junction bases unmatched: 16. CDR3 size: 19 residues. In DNA form, the CDR3 reads TGTGCCAGCAGCTTCAAAACGTGGGGTCTAGCGGATCACACCGGGGAGCTGTTTTTT. It encodes CASSFKTWGLADHTGELFF. The full variable domain, in which reference TRBV11-2 and TRBJ2-2 provide the parts outside the CDR3, is EAGVAQSPRYKIIEKRQSVAFWCNPISGHATLYWYQQILGQGPKLLIQFQNNGVVDDSQLPKDRFSAERLKGVDSTLKIQPAKLEDSAVYLCASSFKTWGLADHTGELFFGEGSRLTVL.

The chain is built from TRBV7-2 and TRBJ2-3; D gene uncertain. CDR3 size: 12 residues. Germline V gene lookup returns CDR1 SGHTA and CDR2 FQGNSA. The CDR3: CGFVSTDGTQYF. In nucleotides, the CDR3 is TGTGGATTTGTCTCGACTGATGGTACGCAGTATTTT. The full variable domain, completed using reference TRBV7-2 and TRBJ2-3, is GAGVSQSPSNKVTEKGKDVELRCDPISGHTALYWYRQSLGQGLEFLIYFQGNSAPDKSGLPSDRFSAERTGGSVSTLTIQRTQQEDSAVYLCGFVSTDGTQYFGPGTRLTVL.

This clonotype was detected only a few times. V is TRBV4-1 and J is TRBJ1-4, with unresolved D. This CDR3 has 16 amino acids. The germline V gene encodes CDR1 MGHRA and CDR2 YSYEKL. The V end was cut by 0 bases, the J end by 5 bases, with 13 bases between. The CDR3 reads CASSQDYWVLNEKLFF. CDR3 DNA: TGCGCCAGCAGCCAAGATTACTGGGTCCTAAATGAAAAACTGTTTTTT.

The rearrangement uses TRBV2 and TRBJ1-1; D ambiguous. Trimming left V 7 bases short and J 1 base short, with 13 bases between. CDR1 SNHLY and CDR2 FYNNEI come from the germline V gene. The length of the CDR3 is 14 residues. CDR3: CASIAETGNTEAFF. The CDR3 DNA sequence: TGTGCCAGCATTGCCGAGACGGGGAACACTGAAGCTTTCTTT.

The chain is built from TRBV15 and TRBJ1-3; no clear D. Deletions cut 0 bases from V and 0 bases from J, with 12 bases between. Germline values: CDR1 LNHNV, CDR2 YYDKDF (reference sequence). The CDR3 has 17 residues. Here the CDR3 DNA reads TGTGCCACCAGCAGAGATAGAGCACTCCTCTCTGGAAACACCATATATTTT. This gives the protein CATSRDRALLSGNTIYF. Full variable domain (remainder filled in from reference TRBV15 and TRBJ1-3): DAMVIQNPRYQVTQFGKPVTLSCSQTLNHNVMYWYQQKSSQAPKLLFHYYDKDFNNEADTPDNFQSRRPNTSFCFLDIRSPGLGDTAMYLCATSRDRALLSGNTIYFGEGSWLTVV.

This clonotype was picked up many times. CDR3 nucleotide sequence: TGTGCCAGCTCAAGTGGGGGGCTATATGGCTACACCTTC. As protein: CASSSGGLYGYTF. The chain couples TRBV12-3 or TRBV12-4 to TRBJ1-2; TRBD1 is a possible D gene (6 bases). The CDR3 spans 13 residues. The V gene lost 8 bases and the J gene lost 5 bases, with 15 bases spanning the gap.

This clonotype turned up a few times. The chain employs TRBV5-1 and TRBJ2-7, with 8 bases aligning to TRBD1. Unmatched junction bases numbered 4, after V lost 0 bases and J lost 2 bases. The germline V gene has CDR1 SGHRS and CDR2 YFSETQ. CDR3 length: 15 residues. The CDR3 reads CASSLGDRLTYEQYF. The CDR3 region has the DNA TGCGCCAGCAGCTTGGGGGACAGGCTGACCTACGAGCAGTACTTC.

The chain has TRBV30 and TRBJ2-1, with D possibly matching TRBD1 (5 bases). The CDR3 length is 14 residues. Between the trimmed V and J ends, which lost 5 bases and 5 bases, there was a span of 16 bases. CDR1 and CDR2 (germline): GTSNPN, SVGIG (reference sequence). CDR3 sequence (DNA): TGTGCCTGGGACGATACCGACAGTAACAATGAGCAGTTCTTC. Encoded protein: CAWDDTDSNNEQFF.

For the CDR3, the DNA is TGTGCCAGCAGCAAATTGGACCCCGTTGAAGCGTGTGAGCAGTTCTTC. This translates into CASSKLDPVEACEQFF. The V call is TRBV21-1, the J call TRBJ2-1. TRBV21-1 is an annotated pseudogene. The CDR3 is 16 amino acids.

This clonotype was counted many times. This chain uses TRBV12-3 or TRBV12-4 with TRBJ1-1; D is uncertain. Trimming stripped 3 bases from V and 4 bases from J, with 9 bases between. The CDR3 has 13 amino acids. CDR3 nucleotides: TGTGCCAGCAGTTTTAGAAGGACCACTGAAGCTTTCTTT. Translated: CASSFRRTTEAFF.

This clonotype has a handful of counts. CDR3 amino acids: CASSYPIWIEGRHTGELFF. Written as DNA, the CDR3 is TGTGCCAGCAGTTACCCCATTTGGATCGAGGGGCGGCACACCGGGGAGCTGTTTTTT. The gene calls are TRBV6-2 or TRBV6-3 and TRBJ2-2; D might be TRBD1 or TRBD2, each matching 5 bases. CDR1 and CDR2 from the germline V gene are MNHEY and SVGEGT. The CDR3 loop spans 19 amino acids. Trimming took off 2 bases at V and 3 bases at J, with 22 bases between the two ends.

The chain carries TRBV10-3 and TRBJ1-1, with 10 bases matching TRBD1. V dropped 3 bases and J dropped 5; count of bases not matched to a gene: 3. The CDR3 runs 14 residues. From germline, CDR1 is ENHRY and CDR2 SYGVKD. The CDR3 region has the DNA TGTGCCATCAGTGACTGGGACAGGGGTACTGAAGCTTTCTTT. Amino acid sequence: CAISDWDRGTEAFF.

Ten or more counts support this clonotype. The rearrangement links TRBV3-1 to TRBJ2-2, with D possibly TRBD2 on 5 matching bases. This CDR3 comprises 13 residues. V was pared by 6 bases and J by 6 bases, with 11 bases between. Germline values: CDR1 LGHDT, CDR2 YNNKEL (reference sequence). CDR3 loop: CASSLLGAGELFF. CDR3 DNA: TGTGCCAGCAGTCTACTAGGTGCCGGGGAGCTGTTTTTT. The whole variable domain, remainder taken from reference TRBV3-1 and TRBJ2-2, is DTAVSQTPKYLVTQMGNDKSIKCEQNLGHDTMYWYKQDSKKFLKIMFSYNNKELIINETVPNRFSPKSPDKAHLNLHINSLELGDSAVYFCASSLLGAGELFFGEGSRLTVL.

The chain uses TRBV6-5 and TRBJ2-3; D might be TRBD2 (5 bases). The CDR3 contains 12 residues. CDR1 and CDR2 from the germline V gene are MNHEY and SVGAGI. Trimming removed 8 bases at V and 1 base at J, with 7 bases between. The CDR3 protein is CASFGGTDTQYF. CDR3 nucleotides: TGTGCCAGCTTCGGGGGCACAGATACGCAGTATTTT.

This clonotype was detected only a few times. The gene calls are TRBV29-1 and TRBJ2-7, with TRBD1 matching over 10 bases. The CDR3 contains 13 residues. With 8 bases clipped from V and 3 bases from J, the junction kept 7 bases outside the gene matches. Germline V gene sequence: CDR1 SQVTM, CDR2 ANQGSEA. CDR3 region: CSPRDRGCYEQYF. In nucleotides, the CDR3 is TGCAGCCCCCGGGACAGGGGATGCTACGAGCAGTACTTC.

The rearrangement uses TRBV7-2 and TRBJ1-1, with D tentatively TRBD1 (6 bases). Germline CDR1 SGHTA, CDR2 FQGNSA. Trimming left V 4 bases short and J 3 bases short, with 18 bases between. The CDR3 totals 16 residues. CDR3 in DNA: TGTGCCAGCAGCTCGCCCATGGGGGGCGTCTACACTGAAGCTTTCTTT. Protein product: CASSSPMGGVYTEAFF.

This clonotype was seen ten or more times. Here the CDR3 reads CSPSILAEYNEQFF. CDR3 bases: TGCAGCCCCTCGATACTAGCGGAGTACAATGAGCAGTTCTTC. This chain uses TRBV20-1 with TRBJ2-1, with 8 bases identical to TRBD2. The CDR3 runs to 14 residues. CDR1 is DFQATT, CDR2 SNEGSKA, per germline (reference sequence).

In DNA, the CDR3 is TGTGCCAGCAGCTTAGGCGCAGGGGCTGGAAACACCATATATTTT. It translates to CASSLGAGAGNTIYF. The chain employs TRBV7-2 and TRBJ1-3, with D perhaps matching TRBD1 (6 bases). With 1 base removed from V and 2 bases from J, the gap between germline ends came to 9 bases. CDR3 length: 15 residues. Germline V lookup: CDR1 SGHTA, CDR2 FQGNSA.

This clonotype occurred many times. The chain has TRBV7-2 and TRBJ2-7, with D possibly TRBD2 on 6 matching bases. Germline CDR1 is SGHTA and CDR2 is FQGNSA. The CDR3 runs to 15 residues. V was shortened by 5 bases and J by 3 bases, with 17 bases between the two germline ends. The CDR3 DNA follows: TGTGCCAGCAGCCGAACCTTTGGCGGGGACTACGAGCAGTACTTC. Translation: CASSRTFGGDYEQYF.

This clonotype was counted a few times. The CDR3: CASSRTGTGVDEQYF. CDR3 nucleotide sequence: TGTGCCAGCTCACGGACCGGGACAGGGGTGGACGAGCAGTACTTC. This chain connects TRBV18 to TRBJ2-7, with 10 bases matching TRBD1. The CDR3 contains 15 residues. Germline V gene lookup returns CDR1 KGHSH and CDR2 LQKENI. V gave up 4 bases and J gave up 5 bases; unmatched junction bases: 8.

This clonotype has a handful of counts. The chain joins TRBV6-1 to TRBJ2-1; 8 bases are a match to TRBD1. Germline-derived CDR1 and CDR2 are MNHNS and SASEGT. V lost 8 bases, J lost 12 bases, and 12 bases stayed unmatched. The CDR3 covers 13 residues. The CDR3 sequence is CASRRTGKTSQFF. CDR3 coding DNA: TGTGCCAGCCGGAGGACAGGGAAGACTTCGCAGTTCTTC.

This clonotype was seen more than once but under ten times. Here the CDR3 DNA reads TGTGCCAGCAGCCACCGGATAGCCGCACAGAGGGCCGGGGATGAGCAGTTCTTC. This encodes CASSHRIAAQRAGDEQFF. The chain has TRBV11-1 and TRBJ2-1; perhaps TRBD2 as D (5 bases). Germline V gene lookup returns CDR1 SGHAT and CDR2 FQDESV (reference sequence). The CDR3 covers 18 residues. V lost 5 bases and J 8 bases, leaving 28 bases between the germline ends.

There are a few counts of this clonotype. For the CDR3, the DNA is TGTGCCAGCAGTGAAGTTACAAGTGGAACCCCGTGGCGAGACAGGGACACTGAAGCTTTCTTT. The encoded protein is CASSEVTSGTPWRDRDTEAFF. The chain couples TRBV6-1 to TRBJ1-1; 7 positions match TRBD1. The CDR3 is made up of 21 amino acids. Looked up from germline, CDR1 is MNHNS and CDR2 is SASEGT. The V segment lost 1 base and the J segment 3 bases; nucleotides outside the gene matches: 23.